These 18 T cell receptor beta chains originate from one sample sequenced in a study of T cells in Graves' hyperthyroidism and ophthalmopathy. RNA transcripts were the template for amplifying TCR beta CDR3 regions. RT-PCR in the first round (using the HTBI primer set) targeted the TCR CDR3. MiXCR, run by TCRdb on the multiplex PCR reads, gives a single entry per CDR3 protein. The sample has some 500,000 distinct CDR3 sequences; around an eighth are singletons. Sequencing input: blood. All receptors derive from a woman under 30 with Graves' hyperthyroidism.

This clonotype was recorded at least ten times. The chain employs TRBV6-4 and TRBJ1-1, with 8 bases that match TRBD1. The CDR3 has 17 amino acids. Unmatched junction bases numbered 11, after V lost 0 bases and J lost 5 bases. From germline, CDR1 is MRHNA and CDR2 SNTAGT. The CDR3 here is CASSDSRTGWRRTEAFF. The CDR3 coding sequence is TGTGCCAGCAGTGACTCGAGGACAGGGTGGAGGAGGACTGAAGCTTTCTTT.

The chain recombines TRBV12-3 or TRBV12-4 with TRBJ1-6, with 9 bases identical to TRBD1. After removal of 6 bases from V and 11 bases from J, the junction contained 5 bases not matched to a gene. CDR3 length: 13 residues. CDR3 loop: CASSPTGGPPLHF. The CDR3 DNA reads TGTGCCAGCAGCCCCACAGGGGGCCCACCCCTCCACTTT.

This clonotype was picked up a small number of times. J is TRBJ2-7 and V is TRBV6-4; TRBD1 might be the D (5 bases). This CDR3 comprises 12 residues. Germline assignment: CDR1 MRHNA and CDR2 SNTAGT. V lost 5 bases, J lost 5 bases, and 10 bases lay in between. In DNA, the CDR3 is TGTGCCAGCAGTCCGCGGACACACGAGCAGTACGTC. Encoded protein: CASSPRTHEQYV.

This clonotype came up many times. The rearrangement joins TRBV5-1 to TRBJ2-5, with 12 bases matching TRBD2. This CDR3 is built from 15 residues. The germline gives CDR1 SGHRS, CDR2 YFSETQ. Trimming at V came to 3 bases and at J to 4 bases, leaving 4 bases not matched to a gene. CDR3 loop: CASSWSGLAGETQYF. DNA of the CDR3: TGCGCCAGCAGCTGGTCGGGACTAGCGGGAGAGACCCAGTACTTC.

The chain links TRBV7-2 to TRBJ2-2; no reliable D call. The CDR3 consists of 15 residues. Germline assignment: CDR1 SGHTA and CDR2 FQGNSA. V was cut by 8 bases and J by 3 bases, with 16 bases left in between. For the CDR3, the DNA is TGTGCCAGCCAGCTTAATGTCTTGTACACCGGGGAGCTGTTTTTT. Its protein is CASQLNVLYTGELFF. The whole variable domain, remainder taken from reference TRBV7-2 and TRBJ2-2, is GAGVSQSPSNKVTEKGKDVELRCDPISGHTALYWYRQSLGQGLEFLIYFQGNSAPDKSGLPSDRFSAERTGGSVSTLTIQRTQQEDSAVYLCASQLNVLYTGELFFGEGSRLTVL.

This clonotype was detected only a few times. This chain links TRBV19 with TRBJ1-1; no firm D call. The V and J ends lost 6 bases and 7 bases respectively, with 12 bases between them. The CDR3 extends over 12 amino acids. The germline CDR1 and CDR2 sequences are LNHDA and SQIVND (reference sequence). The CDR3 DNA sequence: TGTGCCAGTAGGTCGATAGCGGATGAAGCTTTCTTT. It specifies CASRSIADEAFF.

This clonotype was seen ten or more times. The CDR3 DNA is TGTGCCAGCAGCCAAGGTCTAGCGGGAGTGGAGACCCAGTACTTC. Residues: CASSQGLAGVETQYF. This rearrangement joins TRBV3-1 to TRBJ2-5, with 10 bases identical to TRBD2. The CDR3 length is 15 residues. Germline trimming cut 1 base from V and 5 bases from J; bases unmatched to any gene: 4. CDR1 and CDR2 from the germline V gene are LGHDT and YNNKEL (reference sequence).

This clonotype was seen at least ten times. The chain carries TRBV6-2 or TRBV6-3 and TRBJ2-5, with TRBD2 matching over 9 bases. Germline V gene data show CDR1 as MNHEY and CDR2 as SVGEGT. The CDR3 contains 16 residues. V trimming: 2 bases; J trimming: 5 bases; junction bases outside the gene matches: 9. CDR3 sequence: CASSYPGTSFGETQYF. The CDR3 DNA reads TGTGCCAGCAGTTACCCCGGGACTAGCTTTGGGGAGACCCAGTACTTC.

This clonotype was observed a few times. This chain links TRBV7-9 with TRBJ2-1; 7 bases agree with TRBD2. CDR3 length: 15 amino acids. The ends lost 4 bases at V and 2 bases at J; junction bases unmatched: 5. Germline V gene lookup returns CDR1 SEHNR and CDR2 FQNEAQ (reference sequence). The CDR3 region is CASSSGGRTYNEQFF. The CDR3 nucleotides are TGTGCCAGCAGCTCTGGCGGGAGAACCTACAATGAGCAGTTCTTC.

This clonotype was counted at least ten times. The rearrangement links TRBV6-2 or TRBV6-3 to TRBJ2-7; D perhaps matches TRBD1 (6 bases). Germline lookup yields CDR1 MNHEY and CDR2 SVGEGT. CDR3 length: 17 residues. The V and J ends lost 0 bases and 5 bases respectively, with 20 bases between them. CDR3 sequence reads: CASSYSAYRALGDEQYF. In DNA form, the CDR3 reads TGTGCCAGCAGTTACTCCGCCTACAGGGCCCTGGGGGACGAGCAGTACTTC.

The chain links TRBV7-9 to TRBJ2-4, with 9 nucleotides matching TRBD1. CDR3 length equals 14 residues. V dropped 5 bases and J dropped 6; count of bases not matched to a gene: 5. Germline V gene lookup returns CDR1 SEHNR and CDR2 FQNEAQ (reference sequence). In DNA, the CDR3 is TGTGCCAGCAGCCGAAGGGGACAGGGAAACATTCAGTACTTC. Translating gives CASSRRGQGNIQYF.

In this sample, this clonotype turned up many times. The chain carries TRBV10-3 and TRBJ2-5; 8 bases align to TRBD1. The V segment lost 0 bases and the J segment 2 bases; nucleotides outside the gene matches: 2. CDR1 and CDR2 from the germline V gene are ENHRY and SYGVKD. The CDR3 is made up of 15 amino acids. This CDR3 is CAISESRDRQETQYF. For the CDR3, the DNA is TGTGCCATCAGTGAGTCCCGGGACAGGCAAGAGACCCAGTACTTC.

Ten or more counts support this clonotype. The CDR3 here is CASSIQRGPQETQYF. CDR3 DNA sequence: TGTGCCAGCAGCATCCAGAGGGGCCCCCAAGAGACCCAGTACTTC. The chain recombines TRBV7-9 with TRBJ2-5; D is perhaps TRBD1 or TRBD2 (5 bases each). The CDR3 loop spans 15 amino acids. Germline loops: CDR1 SEHNR, CDR2 FQNEAQ (reference sequence). V was shortened by 5 bases and J by 1 base, with 14 bases between the two germline ends.

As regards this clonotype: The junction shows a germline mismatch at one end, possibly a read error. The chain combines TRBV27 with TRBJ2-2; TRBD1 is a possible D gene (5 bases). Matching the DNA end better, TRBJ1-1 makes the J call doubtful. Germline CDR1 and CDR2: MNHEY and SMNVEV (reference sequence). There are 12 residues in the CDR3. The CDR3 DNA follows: TGTGCCAGCAGTTTAGGGGGGACTGGAGCTTTCTTT. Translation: CASSLGGTGAFF.

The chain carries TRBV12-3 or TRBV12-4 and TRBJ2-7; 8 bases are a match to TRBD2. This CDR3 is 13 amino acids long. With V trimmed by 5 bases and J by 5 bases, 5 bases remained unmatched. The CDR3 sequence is CASSRTSLNEQYF. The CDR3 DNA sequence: TGTGCCAGCAGTAGGACTAGCTTGAACGAGCAGTACTTC.

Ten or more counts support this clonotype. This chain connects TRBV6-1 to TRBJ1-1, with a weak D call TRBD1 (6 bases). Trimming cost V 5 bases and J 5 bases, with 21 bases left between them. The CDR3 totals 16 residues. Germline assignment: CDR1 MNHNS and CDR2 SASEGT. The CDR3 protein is CASSSSGTLVGTEAFF. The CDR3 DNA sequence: TGTGCCAGCAGTTCCTCCGGGACATTGGTAGGGACTGAAGCTTTCTTT.

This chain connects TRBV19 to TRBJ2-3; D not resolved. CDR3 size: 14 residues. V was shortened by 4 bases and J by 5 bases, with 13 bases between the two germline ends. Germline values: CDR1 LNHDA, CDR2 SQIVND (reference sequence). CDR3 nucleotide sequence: TGTGCCAGTAGTAAGAGGAACTTTGAAGATACGCAGTATTTT. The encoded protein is CASSKRNFEDTQYF. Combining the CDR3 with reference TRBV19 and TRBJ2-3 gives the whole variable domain DGGITQSPKYLFRKEGQNVTLSCEQNLNHDAMYWYRQDPGQGLRLIYYSQIVNDFQKGDIAEGYSVSREKKESFPLTVTSAQKNPTAFYLCASSKRNFEDTQYFGPGTRLTVL.

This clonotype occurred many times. CDR3 nucleotides: TGTGCCAGCCGGGACAACTCTAATGAAAAACTGTTTTTT. Residues: CASRDNSNEKLFF. The chain joins TRBV7-9 to TRBJ1-4; possibly TRBD1 for D (6 bases). V was cut by 8 bases and J by 3 bases, with 10 bases left in between. Germline V lookup: CDR1 SEHNR, CDR2 FQNEAQ (reference sequence). The CDR3 length is 13 residues.